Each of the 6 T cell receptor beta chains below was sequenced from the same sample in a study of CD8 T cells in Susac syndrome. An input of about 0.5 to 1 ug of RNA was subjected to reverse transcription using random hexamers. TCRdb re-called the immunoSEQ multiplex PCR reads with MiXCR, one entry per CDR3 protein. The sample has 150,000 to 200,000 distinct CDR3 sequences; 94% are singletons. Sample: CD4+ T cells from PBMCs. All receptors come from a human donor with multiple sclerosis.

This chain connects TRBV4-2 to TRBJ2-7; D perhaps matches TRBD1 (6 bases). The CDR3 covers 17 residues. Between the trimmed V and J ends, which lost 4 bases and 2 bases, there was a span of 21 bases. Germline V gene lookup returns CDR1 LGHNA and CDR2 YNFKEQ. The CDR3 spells CASSRPSPVGATYEQYF. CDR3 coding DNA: TGTGCCAGCAGCCGACCCAGCCCCGTGGGGGCTACCTACGAGCAGTACTTC.

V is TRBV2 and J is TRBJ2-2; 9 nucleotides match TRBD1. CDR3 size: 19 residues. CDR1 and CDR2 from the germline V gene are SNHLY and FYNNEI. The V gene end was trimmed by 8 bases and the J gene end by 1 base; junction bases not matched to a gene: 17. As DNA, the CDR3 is TGTGCCAGCCAAAGGGGACAGGGAAGCTTGGGTTGGAACACCGGGGAGCTGTTTTTT. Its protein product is CASQRGQGSLGWNTGELFF.

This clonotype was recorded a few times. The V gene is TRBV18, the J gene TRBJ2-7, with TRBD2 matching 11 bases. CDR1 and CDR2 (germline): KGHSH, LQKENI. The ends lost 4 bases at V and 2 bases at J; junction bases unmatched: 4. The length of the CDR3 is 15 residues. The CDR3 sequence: CASSLGLAGTYEQYF. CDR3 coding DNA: TGTGCCAGCTCACTCGGACTAGCGGGTACCTACGAGCAGTACTTC.

The CDR3 nucleotides are TGTGCCAGCAGATTGGGCAACGCGAACACCGGGGAGCTGTTTTTT. Its protein is CASRLGNANTGELFF. The V and J genes are TRBV21-1 and TRBJ2-2. TRBV21-1 is flagged as a pseudogene. The length of the CDR3 is 15 residues.

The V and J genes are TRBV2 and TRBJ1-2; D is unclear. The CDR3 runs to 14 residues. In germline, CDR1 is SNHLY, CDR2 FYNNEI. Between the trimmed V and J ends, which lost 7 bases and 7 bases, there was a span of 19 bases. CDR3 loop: CASIRDIQDGGYTF. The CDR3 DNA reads TGTGCCAGCATTAGGGATATCCAGGACGGTGGCTACACCTTC.

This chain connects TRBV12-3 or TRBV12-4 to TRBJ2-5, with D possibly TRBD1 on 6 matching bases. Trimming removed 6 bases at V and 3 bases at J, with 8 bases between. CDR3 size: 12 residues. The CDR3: CASSGQKETQYF. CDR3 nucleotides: TGTGCCAGCAGCGGACAGAAAGAGACCCAGTACTTC.